These T cell receptor beta chains were read from a single sample in a study of T cell responses to AZD1222 COVID-19 vaccine. Assay: immunoSEQ multiplex PCR; the TCRdb copy retains only in-frame clones and omits some. The table shows about 120,000 clones, with about 89% occurring only once. The material sequenced was peripheral blood, taken 28 days after the second AZD1222 dose. These receptors originate from an adult who received the AZD1222 COVID-19 vaccine. Both conserved end residues are part of each CDR3. Each record gives: V gene, D gene, clone size, J gene, CDR3 length, CDR3 DNA, CDR3 protein. The D gene is left open where the match is weak. For some rows the clone size is stated as once, few or many, or as a class when expanded; others skip it.

V gene: TRBV11-3
D gene: NA
clone size: NA
J gene: TRBJ2-7
CDR3 length: 15
CDR3 DNA: TGTGCCAGCAGCACCATCAGGGGCTCCTACTACGAGCAGTACTTC
CDR3 protein: CASSTIRGSYYEQYF

V gene: TRBV12-3/TRBV12-4
D gene: NA
clone size: NA
J gene: TRBJ1-5
CDR3 length: 13
CDR3 DNA: TGTGCCAGCGGGCGTTCCAGCAATCAGCCCCAGCATTTT
CDR3 protein: CASGRSSNQPQHF

V gene: TRBV11-1
D gene: TRBD1
clone size: NA
J gene: TRBJ2-7
CDR3 length: 14
CDR3 DNA: TGTGCCAGCAGCACCTGGGACAGCTCCTACGAGCAGTACTTC
CDR3 protein: CASSTWDSSYEQYF

V gene: TRBV6-1
D gene: TRBD2
clone size: NA
J gene: TRBJ2-5
CDR3 length: 17
CDR3 DNA: TGTGCCAGCAGTGAAAGGAGCGGGGGGGCCCGAGTGGAGACCCAGTACTTC
CDR3 protein: CASSERSGGARVETQYF

V gene: TRBV29-1
D gene: TRBD1
clone size: NA
J gene: TRBJ1-2
CDR3 length: 12
CDR3 DNA: TGCAGCGTTGACCTCGACAGGGGCGGCTACACCTTC
CDR3 protein: CSVDLDRGGYTF

V gene: TRBV2
D gene: NA
clone size: few
J gene: TRBJ2-1
CDR3 length: 15
CDR3 DNA: TGTGCCAGCAGTGACGTAGGGTATGCCGTCAATGAGCAGTTCTTC
CDR3 protein: CASSDVGYAVNEQFF

V gene: TRBV27
D gene: NA
clone size: NA
J gene: TRBJ2-3
CDR3 length: 15
CDR3 DNA: TGTGCCAGCAGTTTCCTAGGGCCGATCACAGATACGCAGTATTTT
CDR3 protein: CASSFLGPITDTQYF

V gene: TRBV6-5
D gene: TRBD1
clone size: once
J gene: TRBJ1-1
CDR3 length: 16
CDR3 DNA: TGTGCCAGCAGTTGGGGACAGGGGAGAATGAACACTGAAGCTTTCTTT
CDR3 protein: CASSWGQGRMNTEAFF

V gene: TRBV19
D gene: TRBD1
clone size: NA
J gene: TRBJ1-1
CDR3 length: 15
CDR3 DNA: TGTGCCAGTAGGGGGACAGGGGGCCTCAACACTGAAGCTTTCTTT
CDR3 protein: CASRGTGGLNTEAFF

V gene: TRBV13
D gene: TRBD1
clone size: NA
J gene: TRBJ2-7
CDR3 length: 14
CDR3 DNA: TGTGCCAGCAGTCCGGACAGGGGAACCTACGAGCAGTACTTC
CDR3 protein: CASSPDRGTYEQYF

V gene: TRBV13
D gene: TRBD2
clone size: NA
J gene: TRBJ2-2
CDR3 length: 16
CDR3 DNA: TGTGCCAGCAGTTTTAGCGGGGGGGCCATCACCGGGGAGCTGTTTTTT
CDR3 protein: CASSFSGGAITGELFF

V gene: TRBV19
D gene: NA
clone size: NA
J gene: TRBJ1-5
CDR3 length: 13
CDR3 DNA: TGTGCCAGTAGTATTCGCGTAAATCAGCCCCAGCATTTT
CDR3 protein: CASSIRVNQPQHF

V gene: TRBV4-1
D gene: NA
clone size: once
J gene: TRBJ2-7
CDR3 length: 13
CDR3 DNA: TGCGCCAGCAGCCAAGATCACGGCGGCGAGCGGTACTTC
CDR3 protein: CASSQDHGGERYF

V gene: TRBV18
D gene: NA
clone size: NA
J gene: TRBJ2-3
CDR3 length: 15
CDR3 DNA: TGTGCCAGCTCACCTCTACCCCAGAGCACAGATACGCAGTATTTT
CDR3 protein: CASSPLPQSTDTQYF

V gene: TRBV6-2/TRBV6-3
D gene: NA
clone size: NA
J gene: TRBJ2-7
CDR3 length: 11
CDR3 DNA: TGTGCCAGCAGTCGGTCCTACGAGCAGTACTTC
CDR3 protein: CASSRSYEQYF

V gene: TRBV7-9
D gene: NA
clone size: NA
J gene: TRBJ2-1
CDR3 length: 13
CDR3 DNA: TGTGCCAGCAGCAGAGGGGACTACAATGAGCAGTTCTTC
CDR3 protein: CASSRGDYNEQFF

V gene: TRBV4-3
D gene: NA
clone size: NA
J gene: TRBJ2-3
CDR3 length: 15
CDR3 DNA: TGCGCCAGCAGCCAAGGGAGGAGGGGCCCAGATACGCAGTATTTT
CDR3 protein: CASSQGRRGPDTQYF

V gene: TRBV19
D gene: NA
clone size: few
J gene: TRBJ1-5
CDR3 length: 15
CDR3 DNA: TGTGCCAGTAGTACGTCACAGGGTAGCAATCAGCCCCAGCATTTT
CDR3 protein: CASSTSQGSNQPQHF

V gene: TRBV7-3
D gene: NA
clone size: NA
J gene: TRBJ2-2
CDR3 length: 12
CDR3 DNA: TGTGCCAGCAGCCCCTACACCGGGGAGCTGTTTTTT
CDR3 protein: CASSPYTGELFF

V gene: TRBV12-3/TRBV12-4
D gene: NA
clone size: NA
J gene: TRBJ2-3
CDR3 length: 13
CDR3 DNA: TGTGCCAGCAGTTTAGTAGGGGCGGGTACGCAGTATTTT
CDR3 protein: CASSLVGAGTQYF

V gene: TRBV5-1
D gene: TRBD1
clone size: NA
J gene: TRBJ2-4
CDR3 length: 14
CDR3 DNA: TGCGCCAGCAGCAGGACGACAGGGTTAAACATTCAGTACTTC
CDR3 protein: CASSRTTGLNIQYF

V gene: TRBV19
D gene: TRBD2
clone size: NA
J gene: TRBJ2-3
CDR3 length: 14
CDR3 DNA: TGTGCCAGTACCTTGACTAGCGGCACAGATACGCAGTATTTT
CDR3 protein: CASTLTSGTDTQYF

V gene: TRBV5-6
D gene: NA
clone size: once
J gene: TRBJ2-7
CDR3 length: 15
CDR3 DNA: TGTGCCAGCAGCTTGGAGCCGGGACAAAACTACGAGCAGTACTTC
CDR3 protein: CASSLEPGQNYEQYF

V gene: TRBV4-1
D gene: NA
clone size: NA
J gene: TRBJ2-1
CDR3 length: 15
CDR3 DNA: TGCGCCAGCAGCCCCCGTGGGGATTCCTACAATGAGCAGTTCTTC
CDR3 protein: CASSPRGDSYNEQFF

V gene: TRBV7-9
D gene: TRBD1
clone size: NA
J gene: TRBJ2-2
CDR3 length: 15
CDR3 DNA: TGTGCCAGCAGCCCCGGGACAGTGAACACCGGGGAGCTGTTTTTT
CDR3 protein: CASSPGTVNTGELFF

V gene: TRBV3-1/TRBV3-2
D gene: NA
clone size: NA
J gene: TRBJ2-3
CDR3 length: 14
CDR3 DNA: TGTGCCAGCAGCCAAGGTCTTGGCCCAGATACGCAGTATTTT
CDR3 protein: CASSQGLGPDTQYF

V gene: TRBV5-1
D gene: TRBD1
clone size: NA
J gene: TRBJ2-1
CDR3 length: 14
CDR3 DNA: TGCGCCAGCAGCTTGGGGCAGGGGGCGGTTGAGCAGTTCTTC
CDR3 protein: CASSLGQGAVEQFF

V gene: TRBV13
D gene: TRBD1
clone size: NA
J gene: TRBJ1-1
CDR3 length: 14
CDR3 DNA: TGTGCCAGCAGCTTATACGGGACAGGGGGTGAAGCTTTCTTT
CDR3 protein: CASSLYGTGGEAFF

V gene: TRBV7-2
D gene: NA
clone size: NA
J gene: TRBJ2-1
CDR3 length: 15
CDR3 DNA: TGTGCCAGCAGCCCGACTGGCGGCTTCTACAATGAGCAGTTCTTC
CDR3 protein: CASSPTGGFYNEQFF

V gene: TRBV5-1
D gene: NA
clone size: NA
J gene: TRBJ2-7
CDR3 length: 14
CDR3 DNA: TGCGCCAGCAGCTTGACGGTCGGATCCTACGAGCAGTACTTC
CDR3 protein: CASSLTVGSYEQYF

V gene: TRBV6-5
D gene: TRBD2
clone size: NA
J gene: TRBJ2-7
CDR3 length: 15
CDR3 DNA: TGTGCCAGCAGTTACGCTAGCGGGAGAGGTTACGAGCAGTACTTC
CDR3 protein: CASSYASGRGYEQYF

V gene: TRBV7-2
D gene: TRBD2
clone size: NA
J gene: TRBJ2-3
CDR3 length: 14
CDR3 DNA: TGTGCCAGCAGCTTGCGCGGGGGGGAAGATACGCAGTATTTT
CDR3 protein: CASSLRGGEDTQYF

V gene: TRBV27
D gene: NA
clone size: NA
J gene: TRBJ2-5
CDR3 length: 17
CDR3 DNA: TGTGCCAGCTCCCACAGGGCGCGAACGTTAACCAGGGAGACCCAGTACTTC
CDR3 protein: CASSHRARTLTRETQYF

V gene: TRBV14
D gene: NA
clone size: NA
J gene: TRBJ2-7
CDR3 length: 15
CDR3 DNA: TGTGCCAGCAGCCAAGGTCCAGTCTGGTCCTACGAGCAGTACTTC
CDR3 protein: CASSQGPVWSYEQYF

V gene: TRBV7-3
D gene: NA
clone size: NA
J gene: TRBJ2-6
CDR3 length: 15
CDR3 DNA: TGTGCCAGCACCGTCACAGCCTCTGGGGCCAACGTCCTGACTTTC
CDR3 protein: CASTVTASGANVLTF

V gene: TRBV5-6
D gene: NA
clone size: NA
J gene: TRBJ1-4
CDR3 length: 13
CDR3 DNA: TGTGCCAGCAGCATGCCCCCTAATGAAAAACTGTTTTTT
CDR3 protein: CASSMPPNEKLFF

V gene: TRBV5-1
D gene: NA
clone size: NA
J gene: TRBJ1-1
CDR3 length: 14
CDR3 DNA: TGCGCCAGCAGCCCTTTCGGCAGTAACACTGAAGCTTTCTTT
CDR3 protein: CASSPFGSNTEAFF

V gene: TRBV7-2
D gene: TRBD1
clone size: NA
J gene: TRBJ1-4
CDR3 length: 15
CDR3 DNA: TGTGCCAGCAGCTTGGGGGGACAGGGTAATGAAAAACTGTTTTTT
CDR3 protein: CASSLGGQGNEKLFF

V gene: TRBV28
D gene: NA
clone size: once
J gene: TRBJ2-3
CDR3 length: 16
CDR3 DNA: TGTGCCAGCCGTTCCCCCGGGACACCATACACAGATACGCAGTATTTT
CDR3 protein: CASRSPGTPYTDTQYF